This is a list of T cell receptor beta chains from one sample in a study of human T cells and chemical hapten exposure. TCRdb itself ran the RACE reads through MiXCR, one entry per CDR3 protein. The sample carries some 250,000 distinct CDR3 sequences, almost 8% recorded once. The sequenced sample was whole blood, obtained in connection with sensitization to the hapten diphenylcyclopropenone (DPC). These receptors all stem from a young man with alopecia areata. Some clones in this sample may be carry-over from other donors' samples. Each CDR3 is given with its conserved first and last residue. A D gene is named only where the DNA matches it firmly. Only some rows state a clone size, as once, few, many or a class for expanded clones.

15,TRBV20-1,.,TRBJ2-1,.,TGCAGTGCTAGAGGGACATATGAATCCTACAATGAGCAGTTCTTC,CSARGTYESYNEQFF
14,TRBV6-5,once,TRBJ1-6,TRBD1,TGTGCCAGCAGTTACGGACAGGCTAATTCACCCCCCCACTTT,CASSYGQANSPPHF
12,TRBV7-2,few,TRBJ2-2,.,TGTGCCAGCAGCAGGGCGAACGGGGAGCTGTTTTTT,CASSRANGELFF
16,TRBV28,few,TRBJ2-7,.,TGTGCCAGCAGTTCCGGTGTTATCGGGAGCTCCTACGAGCAGTACTTC,CASSSGVIGSSYEQYF
15,TRBV11-2,few,TRBJ2-6,.,TGTGCCAGCAGCTCTACAATCTTTGGGGCCAACGTCCTGACTTTC,CASSSTIFGANVLTF
13,TRBV10-3,few,TRBJ1-2,TRBD1,TGTGCCATCAGTGGACAGGGAATATTCGGCTACACCTTC,CAISGQGIFGYTF
12,TRBV29-1,few,TRBJ1-1,.,TGCAGCGTTAGAGGGGCGGGCAATGAAGCTTTCTTT,CSVRGAGNEAFF
15,TRBV5-1,.,TRBJ2-2,.,TGCGCCAGCAGGGGGGCTCGTTCGAACACCGGGGAGCTGTTTTTT,CASRGARSNTGELFF
19,TRBV6-4,.,TRBJ2-3,.,TGTGCCAGCACCGACAGGTTGGTGCAGGAAATTACTAGCACAGATACGCAGTATTTT,CASTDRLVQEITSTDTQYF
12,TRBV15,.,TRBJ1-1,.,TGTGCCACCAGCCGAGGGGTAACTGAAGCTTTCTTT,CATSRGVTEAFF
15,TRBV9,.,TRBJ1-3,TRBD1,TGTGCCAGCAGCGGGACAGGTTTCTCTGGAAACACCATATATTTT,CASSGTGFSGNTIYF
14,TRBV25-1,.,TRBJ2-7,.,TGTGCCAGCAGTGACTTAGGGTACTCCTACGAGCAGTACTTC,CASSDLGYSYEQYF
14,TRBV20-1,few,TRBJ2-7,TRBD1,TGCAGTGCTAGCAGGGGACAGGGGGGTCATGAGCAGTACTTC,CSASRGQGGHEQYF
14,TRBV5-6,few,TRBJ1-2,TRBD1,TGTGCCAGCAGCTTGGTGGACAGGGACTATGGCTACACCTTC,CASSLVDRDYGYTF
16,TRBV12-3/TRBV12-4,.,TRBJ2-5,TRBD2,TGTGCCAGCAGTCCTTACGGGACTAGTACTTCAGAGACCCAGTACTTC,CASSPYGTSTSETQYF
11,TRBV20-1,few,TRBJ2-5,.,TGCAGTGCTAGTATTAAAGAGACCCAGTACTTC,CSASIKETQYF
14,TRBV20-1,few,TRBJ2-2,TRBD1,TGCAGTGCTCACGGGACAGGGCTTGTCGGGGAGCTGTTTTTT,CSAHGTGLVGELFF
14,TRBV3-1,few,TRBJ1-2,.,TGTGCCAGCAGCCGAACAGGGAAAGAGAATGGCTACACCTTC,CASSRTGKENGYTF